The 27 T cell receptor beta chains given below trace back to one sample, sequenced in a study of cytomegalovirus exposure and HLA in healthy donors. The PCR had 60 Vbeta and 13 Jbeta primers. Repertoires were generated with immunoSEQ multiplex PCR, while TCRdb's copy carries only in-frame clones and drops some. The table has fewer than 200,000 clones, roughly four fifths seen once. The material sequenced was PBMCs. These receptors were obtained from a man younger than 35 in good health and CMV-seronegative.

Only a few counts were recorded for this clone. The V call is TRBV19, the J call TRBJ2-2; 8 bases align to TRBD2. Germline V gene sequence: CDR1 LNHDA, CDR2 SQIVND (reference sequence). The CDR3 loop spans 14 amino acids. Losses at the gene ends were 8 bases for V and 5 bases for J; bases not matched to a gene: 7. The CDR3 loop reads CASQGLGMTGELFF. CDR3 DNA sequence: TGTGCCAGTCAGGGACTAGGGATGACCGGGGAGCTGTTTTTT.

This chain uses TRBV2 with TRBJ2-2; perhaps TRBD2 as D (6 bases). The V end lost 8 bases, the J end lost 5 bases, and 12 bases lay between the germline ends. This CDR3 comprises 13 residues. Germline V gene sequence: CDR1 SNHLY, CDR2 FYNNEI. The chain's CDR3 is CASRLENTGELFF. The CDR3 DNA sequence: TGTGCCAGCCGACTAGAAAATACCGGGGAGCTGTTTTTT.

J is TRBJ2-3 and V is TRBV19; 9 bases map to TRBD2. CDR1 is LNHDA and CDR2 is SQIVND in the germline V gene (reference sequence). V lost 5 bases and J lost 4; bases outside the gene matches: 13. The CDR3 spans 17 residues. The CDR3 region has the DNA TGTGCCAGTAGTCCCCTCGGGGGACTAGCCCCGGCAGATACGCAGTATTTT. It specifies CASSPLGGLAPADTQYF.

On this clone itself: This sample also contains other DNA sequences that code for the same CDR3. The rearrangement joins TRBV7-9 to TRBJ1-2; TRBD1 agrees at 8 bases. The V segment lost 5 bases and the J segment 2 bases; nucleotides outside the gene matches: 4. CDR1 is SEHNR, CDR2 FQNEAQ, per germline (reference sequence). The CDR3 runs 14 residues. CDR3 DNA sequence: TGTGCCAGCAGCCAGGGGGCGGGGAACTATGGCTACACCTTC. It yields the protein CASSQGAGNYGYTF.

The chain uses TRBV4-3 and TRBJ1-1; a weak D match, TRBD1 (5 bases). The CDR3 has 14 residues. The germline V gene encodes CDR1 LGHNA and CDR2 YSLEER. With 4 bases removed from V and 4 bases from J, the gap between germline ends came to 13 bases. The CDR3: CASSPRGGGTEAFF. In DNA, the CDR3 is TGCGCCAGCAGCCCCCGTGGGGGAGGCACTGAAGCTTTCTTT.

The CDR3 loop reads CASSPTGAVRNEQFF. Here the CDR3 DNA reads TGTGCCAGCAGCCCGACAGGGGCGGTGAGAAATGAGCAGTTCTTC. The chain combines TRBV14 with TRBJ2-1; 8 positions match TRBD1. Germline CDR1 is SGHDN and CDR2 is FVKESK. Trimming at V came to 4 bases and at J to 7 bases, leaving 9 bases not matched to a gene. The CDR3 length is 15 residues.

The sample holds a few counts of this clone. V and J are TRBV7-2 and TRBJ1-2; D ambiguous. The CDR3 is made up of 12 amino acids. Between the trimmed V and J ends, which lost 5 bases and 4 bases, there was a span of 8 bases. Germline V CDR1 and CDR2: SGHTA, FQGNSA. The CDR3 DNA sequence: TGTGCCAGCAGCCCGAGCGGCTATGGCTACACCTTC. Its translation: CASSPSGYGYTF.

The CDR3 here is CASSSSVGEQYF. The CDR3 DNA follows: TGTGCCAGCAGTTCTAGCGTTGGCGAGCAGTACTTC. The V call is TRBV5-5, the J call TRBJ2-5; D perhaps matches TRBD2 (6 bases). Judging by the DNA end, TRBJ2-7 fits better; the J call may be wrong. There are 12 residues in the CDR3. The germline gives CDR1 SGHKS, CDR2 YYEKEE (reference sequence).

This chain links TRBV10-1 with TRBJ2-1; possibly TRBD1 for D (5 bases). The CDR3 is made up of 15 amino acids. CDR1 and CDR2 from the germline V gene are WNHNN and SYGVQD (reference sequence). Trimming removed 3 bases at V and 5 bases at J, with 14 bases between. The CDR3: CASSEGVYGNNEQFF. The CDR3 DNA is TGCGCCAGCAGTGAAGGGGTGTATGGTAACAATGAGCAGTTCTTC.

The chain links TRBV30 to TRBJ2-3; 8 nucleotides match TRBD1. From germline, CDR1 is GTSNPN and CDR2 SVGIG (reference sequence). This CDR3 is 14 amino acids long. After removal of 0 bases from V and 1 base from J, the junction contained 0 bases not matched to a gene. CDR3 sequence: CAWSVGQGTDTQYF. In DNA form, the CDR3 reads TGTGCCTGGAGTGTGGGACAGGGCACAGATACGCAGTATTTT.

The rearrangement uses TRBV6-1 and TRBJ2-5; the match to TRBD2 covers 11 bases. V was pared by 3 bases and J by 3 bases, with 9 bases of the junction left unmatched. Germline V CDR1 and CDR2: MNHNS, SASEGT. The CDR3 is 17 residues long. The chain's CDR3 is CASSEGKTSGTEETQYF. DNA for the CDR3: TGTGCCAGCAGTGAGGGGAAGACTAGCGGGACGGAAGAGACCCAGTACTTC.

J is TRBJ2-7 and V is TRBV11-2, with TRBD2 as a possible D gene (6 bases). V shed 5 bases and J shed 8 bases, with 22 bases lying between them. This CDR3 has 15 amino acids. Germline V lookup: CDR1 SGHAT, CDR2 FQNNGV. The CDR3 coding sequence is TGTGCCAGCAGCAGTATAGCGGAAATGACGGGGAAGCAGTACTTC. Amino acid sequence: CASSSIAEMTGKQYF.

The sample holds a few counts of this clone. This chain connects TRBV5-4 to TRBJ2-7; TRBD1 is a possible D gene (5 bases). V was pared by 4 bases and J by 3 bases, with 17 bases between. CDR1 SGHNT and CDR2 YYREEE come from the germline V gene (reference sequence). The CDR3 runs to 15 residues. The CDR3 DNA reads as TGTGCCAGCAGCCCCGACAGCCACCCCCGCTACGAGCAGTACTTC. It is translated as CASSPDSHPRYEQYF. The whole variable domain, filled in from reference TRBV5-4 and TRBJ2-7, reads ETGVTQSPTHLIKTRGQQVTLRCSSQSGHNTVSWYQQALGQGPQFIFQYYREEENGRGNFPPRFSGLQFPNYSSELNVNALELDDSALYLCASSPDSHPRYEQYFGPGTRLTVT.

J is TRBJ2-5 and V is TRBV2; D might be TRBD1 (5 bases). Germline CDR1 is SNHLY and CDR2 is FYNNEI. CDR3 length: 13 amino acids. V was cut by 5 bases and J by 3 bases, with 10 bases left in between. The CDR3 coding sequence is TGTGCCAGCAGTTTACAGGTGGAAGAGACCCAGTACTTC. This sequence encodes CASSLQVEETQYF.

The genes are TRBV28 and TRBJ1-1; 7 nucleotides agree with TRBD1. Germline CDR1 reads MDHEN; CDR2 reads SYDVKM. The CDR3 has 17 residues. V gave up 2 bases and J gave up 4 bases; unmatched junction bases: 13. The CDR3 sequence is CASSLPKISPGGTEAFF. CDR3 DNA sequence: TGTGCCAGCAGTTTACCCAAAATATCCCCAGGGGGCACTGAAGCTTTCTTT.

This clone was seen once. V gene TRBV11-2 combines with J gene TRBJ2-2; the D gene is possibly TRBD1 (6 bases). This CDR3 spans 13 amino acids. CDR1 is SGHAT, CDR2 FQNNGV, per germline. The V end lost 5 bases, the J end lost 4 bases, and 8 bases lay between the germline ends. In nucleotides, the CDR3 is TGTGCCAGCAGCCCACAGGGCACCGGGGAGCTGTTTTTT. Translating it yields CASSPQGTGELFF.

The chain uses TRBV27 and TRBJ2-5, with 8 bases aligning to TRBD2. There are 14 residues in the CDR3. Germline CDR1 is MNHEY and CDR2 is SMNVEV (reference sequence). The V gene end was trimmed by 5 bases and the J gene end by 5 bases; junction bases not matched to a gene: 7. This CDR3 is CASSPGLVGETQYF. The DNA for the CDR3 is TGTGCCAGCAGTCCGGGACTAGTCGGGGAGACCCAGTACTTC.

This clone appeared a few times. V and J are TRBV20-1 and TRBJ1-4, with D possibly TRBD1 on 6 matching bases. Germline loops: CDR1 DFQATT, CDR2 SNEGSKA (reference sequence). The CDR3 sequence is 11 residues long. V lost 6 bases and J 8 bases, leaving 10 bases between the germline ends. This CDR3 is CSALTGEKLFF. DNA of the CDR3: TGCAGTGCACTCACAGGGGAAAAACTGTTTTTT.

The rearrangement links TRBV25-1 to TRBJ2-5; 15 nucleotides match TRBD2. The CDR3 is 16 residues long. Germline assignment: CDR1 MGHDK and CDR2 SYGVNS. Trimming took 4 bases from V and 5 from J; bases not matched to a gene: 5. CDR3 bases: TGTGCCAGCAGTGCGGCGGGACTAGCGGGAGGTGAGACCCAGTACTTC. Translated, it gives CASSAAGLAGGETQYF.

V gene TRBV2 combines with J gene TRBJ2-2; D is possibly TRBD2 (5 bases). Germline V lookup: CDR1 SNHLY, CDR2 FYNNEI. Between the trimmed V and J ends, which lost 2 bases and 5 bases, there was a span of 9 bases. The CDR3 totals 14 residues. In nucleotides, the CDR3 is TGTGCCAGCAGTGAACAGCCGGGGACCGGGGAGCTGTTTTTT. This sequence encodes CASSEQPGTGELFF. The whole variable domain, remainder taken from reference TRBV2 and TRBJ2-2, is EPEVTQTPSHQVTQMGQEVILRCVPISNHLYFYWYRQILGQKVEFLVSFYNNEISEKSEIFDDQFSVERPDGSNFTLKIRSTKLEDSAMYFCASSEQPGTGELFFGEGSRLTVL.

J is TRBJ2-7 and V is TRBV6-1, with TRBD2 as a possible D gene (6 bases). Germline CDR1 reads MNHNS; CDR2 reads SASEGT. V lost 10 bases, J lost 2 bases, and 15 bases lay in between. The CDR3 has 13 residues. Here the CDR3 DNA reads TGTGCCACCCGAGTGGGCGGGACCTACGAGCAGTACTTC. It codes for CATRVGGTYEQYF.

The chain joins TRBV15 to TRBJ2-5, with 9 positions matching TRBD1. This CDR3 is built from 20 residues. Germline trimming cut 2 bases from V and 1 base from J; bases unmatched to any gene: 17. From germline, CDR1 is LNHNV and CDR2 YYDKDF (reference sequence). The CDR3 reads CATSRFGLPPGQGFQETQYF. The CDR3 nucleotides read TGTGCCACCAGCAGATTCGGTCTCCCCCCGGGACAGGGTTTCCAAGAGACCCAGTACTTC.

This clone came up once. The CDR3 loop reads CASMDRTGYYEQYF. The CDR3 DNA sequence: TGTGCCAGCATGGACAGGACAGGGTACTACGAGCAGTACTTC. The V gene is TRBV2, the J gene TRBJ2-7, with 8 bases that match TRBD1. CDR3 length equals 14 residues. The ends lost 7 bases at V and 3 bases at J; junction bases unmatched: 8. The germline V gene encodes CDR1 SNHLY and CDR2 FYNNEI.

This chain links TRBV4-3 with TRBJ2-5; D gene unclear. The V gene lost 1 base and the J gene lost 2 bases, with 5 bases spanning the gap. Germline CDR1 is LGHNA and CDR2 is YSLEER. This CDR3 region has 13 residues. The CDR3 loop reads CASSQALQETQYF. The CDR3 DNA follows: TGCGCCAGCAGCCAAGCCCTACAAGAGACCCAGTACTTC.

This rearrangement joins TRBV29-1 to TRBJ2-3; 9 bases map to TRBD2. V lost 7 bases, J lost 3 bases, and 8 bases stayed unmatched. CDR1 and CDR2 (germline): SQVTM, ANQGSEA. The length of the CDR3 is 14 residues. The CDR3 protein is CSAGGLAGTDTQYF. DNA of the CDR3: TGCAGCGCCGGAGGGCTAGCGGGAACAGATACGCAGTATTTT.

This clone turned up a few times. This chain uses TRBV7-9 with TRBJ1-1; the match to TRBD1 covers 8 bases. This CDR3 region has 12 residues. Trimming removed 5 bases from V and 6 bases from J; junction bases left unmatched: 2. CDR1 and CDR2 (germline): SEHNR, FQNEAQ (reference sequence). The CDR3, as DNA: TGTGCCAGCAGCCGGACAGGGTCTGAAGCTTTCTTT. Protein sequence: CASSRTGSEAFF.

The chain employs TRBV6-1 and TRBJ1-4; D is possibly TRBD1 (6 bases). The CDR3 sequence is 13 residues long. Germline CDR1 is MNHNS and CDR2 is SASEGT. V gave up 7 bases and J gave up 8 bases, with 14 bases separating them. CDR3: CASKVTGWEKLFF. In DNA form, the CDR3 reads TGTGCCAGCAAGGTTACAGGGTGGGAAAAACTGTTTTTT.